Detailed here is one T cell receptor (beta chain). The target of this receptor is not known. Base-call qualities are not available, and no considerably larger clone is one nucleotide away. These data originate in a study of PD-1 blockade in classical Hodgkin lymphoma (dated by TCRdb to 2020 to 2022). In terms of the full investigation: Nivolumab dosing was 3 mg/kg intravenously every 2 weeks, continuing until either disease progression or unacceptable toxicity. The study used CyTOF and TCR beta sequencing to define a peripheral blood immune signature of response to PD-1 blockade in classical Hodgkin lymphoma.

Genomic DNA was extracted with the Qiagen DNeasy kit from unsorted PBMCs and from negatively selected CD4+ and CD8+ fractions. TCR beta CDR3 regions were amplified by immunoSEQ multiplex PCR using primers annealing to V and J segments. Amplification bias was minimized using a synthetic immune receptor repertoire, and residual bias was removed computationally after sequencing. From the authors' description of their analysis: Custom Python scripts were used to quantify repertoire diversity as the Shannon entropy index. The unsorted, CD4+ and CD8+ repertoires were each analyzed separately, with the exception of combined analyses, where CD4+ and CD8+ sequences were merged in silico. A clone counted as expanded when the clone's frequency after treatment rose at least 2-fold relative to C1D1, and clones undetected at baseline were given a pseudocount of 0.5. Clones with 0 or 1 copy at C1D1 were defined as singleton clones, while clones with 2 or more copies were defined as non-singleton clones. Clones expanded in unsorted samples were assigned a CD4+, CD8+ or unknown annotation through matching of protein sequences in sorted samples from the same patient. Wilcoxon tests on paired samples were used to test changes in diversity from C1D1 to C4D1. TCRdb limited this immuneACCESS table to in-frame rearrangements with V and J called. A share of clones is missing; checked studies link under half to unresolved V genes, and the rest is unexplained. V, J and clone size were drawn from that table, and D and trimming were deduced from the DNA. In all, the sample holds about 100,000 clones, and more than 85% of those were seen once. The leading ten clones occupy 6.5% to 7.5% of the sample.

Results and caveats for the whole study, not just this receptor: Trial patients with a complete response had baseline diversity similar to that of newly diagnosed patients, while partial responders and progressors had significantly lower diversity. The study was limited to a single clinical trial cohort, and causes of repertoire differences, possibly disease activity or prior therapy, remained undefined. Baseline TCR diversity was reported to be lower in newly diagnosed patients than in healthy donors and to be lower still in relapsed/refractory patients. Patients starting nivolumab less than 1 year after ASCT had lower diversity and were excluded from later analyses to avoid confounding by immune reconstitution. CD4+ but not CD8+ TCR diversity rose significantly by C4D1 (p=0.0027 vs p=0.16), most apparent in complete responders (p=0.02).

This specimen's time point label, interpreted: cycle 2 day 1 (C2D1) of nivolumab. Every trial patient had relapsed after autologous stem cell transplantation, and cohorts A, B and C differed in prior brentuximab vedotin exposure. A total of 50 to 70 patients with relapsed/refractory classical Hodgkin lymphoma made up the trial cohort, and each patient's best overall response was complete response, partial response or progressive disease. Trial patients were treated with single-agent nivolumab in the multi-cohort phase II CheckMate 205 trial. An independent review committee assessed best overall response by applying the 2007 International Working Group response criteria. Trial PBMCs were collected just before the start of nivolumab (C1D1) and during therapy at cycle 2 day 1 and cycle 4 day 1. Peripheral blood was collected in 8 mL Vacutainer Cell Preparation Tubes, from which PBMCs were isolated by centrifugation and then cryopreserved.

V gives up 5 bases and J gives up 0 bases, and the segment between their germline ends measures 6 bases. From cysteine to phenylalanine, the CDR3 is 13 amino acids long. Only CDR3 DNA is held: 39 bases, read in frame from base 1. The germline V gene encodes CDR1 WNHNN and CDR2 SYGVQD (reference sequence). This receptor chain uses TRBV10-1 and TRBJ2-3; the D gene is not confidently resolved. The origin of this receptor is a human donor with classical Hodgkin lymphoma. The sequencing here drew on peripheral blood mononuclear cells (PBMCs), taken before the second cycle of nivolumab. The CDR3 in this case is CASSPLSTDTQYF. DNA sequence: TGCGCCAGCAGTCCCCTTAGCACAGATACGCAGTATTTT.